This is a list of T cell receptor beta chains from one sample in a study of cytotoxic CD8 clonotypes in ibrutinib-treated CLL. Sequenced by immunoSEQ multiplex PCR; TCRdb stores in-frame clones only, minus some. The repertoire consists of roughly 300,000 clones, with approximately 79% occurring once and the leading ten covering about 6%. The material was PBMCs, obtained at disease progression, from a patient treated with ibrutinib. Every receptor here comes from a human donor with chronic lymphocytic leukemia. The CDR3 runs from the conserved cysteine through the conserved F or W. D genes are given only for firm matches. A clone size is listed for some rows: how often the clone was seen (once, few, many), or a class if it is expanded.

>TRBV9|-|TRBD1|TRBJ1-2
TGTGCCAGCATTCGGCCCGGGACAGGGTATGGCTACACCTTC
CASIRPGTGYGYTF
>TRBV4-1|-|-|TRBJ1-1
TGCGCCAGCAGCCAAGATCCGACCCCGACCGAGGAAGCTTTCTTT
CASSQDPTPTEEAFF
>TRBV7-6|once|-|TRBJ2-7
TGTGCCAGCAGCCCCTCCTACAGGAGCTCCTACGAGCAGTACTTC
CASSPSYRSSYEQYF
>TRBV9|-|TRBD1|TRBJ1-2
TGTGCCAGCAGCGTAGCCGGGACAGGCGCCGCTAACTATGGCTACACCTTC
CASSVAGTGAANYGYTF
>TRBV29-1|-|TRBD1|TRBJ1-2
TGCAGCGTTACCGGGACAGGTGTGGGTGACACCTTC
CSVTGTGVGDTF
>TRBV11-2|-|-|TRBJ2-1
TGTGCCAGCAGCATTCCGGACAGAGACAATGAGCAGTTCTTC
CASSIPDRDNEQFF
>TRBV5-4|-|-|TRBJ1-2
TGTGCCAGCAGCTTGGAAGGCTATGGCTACACCTTC
CASSLEGYGYTF
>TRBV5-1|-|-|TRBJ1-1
TGCGCCAGCAGCGTGAACTCGAACACTGAAGCTTTCTTT
CASSVNSNTEAFF
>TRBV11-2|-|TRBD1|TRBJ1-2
TGTGCCAGCAGCTTAGGGGCCACAGGGGGCAGGTATGGCTACACCTTC
CASSLGATGGRYGYTF
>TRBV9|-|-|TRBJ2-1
TGTGCCAGCAGCGTATCGGGGGAGCGGGATGAGCAGTTCTTC
CASSVSGERDEQFF
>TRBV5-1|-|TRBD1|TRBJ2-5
TGCGCCAGCAGCGGGTGGGACAGGAATAGAGAGACCCAGTACTTC
CASSGWDRNRETQYF
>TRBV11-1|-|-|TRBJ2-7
TGTGCCAGCAGCTCCATTAGGGGTATCTACGAGCAGTACTTC
CASSSIRGIYEQYF
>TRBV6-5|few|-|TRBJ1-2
TGTGCCAGCAGTTACTCCCCGGGAGCACACTATGGCTACACCTTC
CASSYSPGAHYGYTF
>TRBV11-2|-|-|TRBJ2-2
TGTGCCAGCAGCTTAGTCTCGTACGGGGAGCTGTTTTTT
CASSLVSYGELFF
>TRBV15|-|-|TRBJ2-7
TGTGCCACCAGCTTCAGGGACTTTGGGGTCTACGAGCAGTACTTC
CATSFRDFGVYEQYF
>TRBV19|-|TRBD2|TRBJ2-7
TGTGCCAGCGGGCGGGGGAGCGAGCAGTACTTC
CASGRGSEQYF
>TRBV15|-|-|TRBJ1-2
TGTGCCACCAGCAGCCCAAGGGGTAAAAACTATGGCTACACCTTC
CATSSPRGKNYGYTF
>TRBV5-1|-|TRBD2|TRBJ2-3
TGCGCCAGCAGCTTGAGGCTAGCGGGGAGCACAGATACGCAGTATTTT
CASSLRLAGSTDTQYF
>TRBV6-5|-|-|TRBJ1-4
TGTGCCAGCAGCCCCAGCCTCTGGGAGGAAAAACTGTTTTTT
CASSPSLWEEKLFF
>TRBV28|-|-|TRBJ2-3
TGTGCCAGCAGTTTGACTATGGATACGCAGTATTTT
CASSLTMDTQYF
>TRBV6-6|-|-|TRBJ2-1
TGTGCCAGCAGTTACTCGAAACCGGCGATTGAGCAGTTCTTC
CASSYSKPAIEQFF
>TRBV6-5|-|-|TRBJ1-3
TGTGCCAGCAGTCAGACAGGTTCGGGAAACACCATATATTTT
CASSQTGSGNTIYF